This passage covers 5 T cell receptor beta chains from one sample sequenced in a study of T cells in Graves' hyperthyroidism and ophthalmopathy (dated by TCRdb to about 2019). Library generation was performed with multiplex PCR. The sequencing machine was an Illumina HiSeq 2000. The TCR beta CDR3 regions were amplified from the RNA transcripts. A first-round RT-PCR of the TCR CDR3 used the HTBI primer set with the Qiagen OneStep RT-PCR kit. The raw public data were reprocessed by TCRdb itself: fastp quality trimming at Q25, MiXCR clonotype calling, in-frame beta chains only. Each record represents a unique CDR3 protein, reported with the most common genes and DNA among its rows. This sample comprises around 580,000 distinct CDR3 sequences, around 42% of them detected only once. The ten largest make up approximately 7.5% of the sample. The sequencing input was peripheral blood or thyroid tissue (not recorded which). All receptors come from a woman aged 18-35 years with Graves' hyperthyroidism.

This chain uses TRBV10-3 with TRBJ1-6, with D possibly matching TRBD1 (5 bases). The V end lost 9 bases, the J end lost 9 bases, and 15 bases lay between the germline ends. This CDR3 has 13 residues. In germline, CDR1 is ENHRY, CDR2 SYGVKD. CDR3 residues: CAIGTGLISPLHF. Written as DNA, the CDR3 is TGTGCCATTGGGACGGGACTTATTTCACCCCTCCACTTT.

As for this clonotype: This is likely a read error, given that the CDR3 carries no conserved phenylalanine or tryptophan at its end. The limits of the CDR3 on the DNA are not certain, so only TCRdb's listed CDR3 is given. V and J are TRBV2 and TRBJ2-6; the table calls TRBD2, which could not be checked here. From germline, CDR1 is SNHLY and CDR2 FYNNEI. The CDR3 spans 11 residues, counting both ends. The CDR3 sequence is CASNSGRAVTI.

The V and J genes are TRBV20-1 and TRBJ1-2, with 8 bases that match TRBD1. The J call could be wrong; TRBJ2-4 is a better fit for the DNA end. From germline, CDR1 is DFQATT and CDR2 SNEGSKA (reference sequence). The CDR3 extends over 12 amino acids. The CDR3 spells CSALTGVNIQYF. The CDR3 DNA follows: TGCAGTGCGCTGACAGGGGTCAACATTCAGTACTTC.

The chain has TRBV15 and TRBJ1-5; a possible D gene is TRBD1 (5 bases). This CDR3 has 14 residues. CDR1 is LNHNV, CDR2 YYDKDF, per germline (reference sequence). Deletions cut 6 bases from V and 5 bases from J, with 14 bases between. The CDR3 reads CATSSTSGYQPQHF. CDR3 DNA sequence: TGTGCCACCAGTAGCACATCAGGGTATCAGCCCCAGCATTTT.

This clonotype was seen repeatedly, ten times or more. This chain joins TRBV7-3 and TRBJ2-2, with 11 bases identical to TRBD2. Per germline, CDR1 SGHTA and CDR2 FQGTGA. This CDR3 spans 17 amino acids. Losses at the gene ends were 5 bases for V and 3 bases for J; bases not matched to a gene: 8. This CDR3 is CASSTSSGRRYTGELFF. CDR3 nucleotides: TGTGCCAGCAGCACCTCTAGCGGGAGGCGTTACACCGGGGAGCTGTTTTTT.